This T cell receptor beta chain was sequenced for a study of beta chain features in type 1 diabetes. General study points: Moderate yet significant TCRB CDR3 shortening was seen in Type 1 diabetes patients in all four CD4+ subsets. Healthy donors had naive, central memory and Treg TCRB repertoires that appeared less similar than those seen among patients. Patients with type 1 diabetes showed fewer VDJ junction insertions and more deletions.

The authors took one heparinised blood draw, averaging approximately 120 mL, from each donor. With respect to this clone: Its antigen is unknown.

V lost 6 bases and J lost 7; bases outside the gene matches: 4. CDR3 size: 13 residues. Germline V lookup: CDR1 MGHDK, CDR2 SYGVNS. Isolated RNA was reverse transcribed in full, so expressed TCRB transcripts were sequenced. Using immunoSEQ multiplex PCR, the repertoire was profiled, and TCRdb retains in-frame clones only, with some absent. The sample records approximately 150,000 clones, approximately 62% being singletons. This sequence originates from a young man with type 1 diabetes. V usage is TRBV25-1 and J usage is TRBJ2-1, with 9 nucleotides matching TRBD1. The sample comprised naive CD4+ T cells from blood. CDR3 protein: CASRQGARNEQFF. The DNA of the CDR3 is TGTGCCAGCAGACAGGGGGCTAGGAATGAGCAGTTCTTC. The entire variable domain, with the rest obtained from reference TRBV25-1 and TRBJ2-1, is as follows: EADIYQTPRYLVIGTGKKITLECSQTMGHDKMYWYQQDPGMELHLIHYSYGVNSTEKGDLSSESTVSRIRTEHFPLTLESARPSHTSQYLCASRQGARNEQFFGPGTRLTVL.